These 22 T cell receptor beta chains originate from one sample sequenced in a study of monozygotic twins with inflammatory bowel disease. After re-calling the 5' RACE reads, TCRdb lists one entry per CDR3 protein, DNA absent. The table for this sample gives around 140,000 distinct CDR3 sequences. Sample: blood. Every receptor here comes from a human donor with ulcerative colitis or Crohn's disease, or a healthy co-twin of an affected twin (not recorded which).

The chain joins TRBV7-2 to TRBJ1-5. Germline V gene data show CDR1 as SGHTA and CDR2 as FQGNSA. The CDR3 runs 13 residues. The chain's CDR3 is CASSLDQQLAQHF. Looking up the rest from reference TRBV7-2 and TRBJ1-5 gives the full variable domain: GAGVSQSPSNKVTEKGKDVELRCDPISGHTALYWYRQSLGQGLEFLIYFQGNSAPDKSGLPSDRFSAERTGGSVSTLTIQRTQQEDSAVYLCASSLDQQLAQHFGDGTRLSIL.

CDR3 in amino acids: CASSLVTGRRGTYEQYF. The rearrangement uses TRBV5-1 and TRBJ2-7; TCRdb calls TRBD1, which cannot be checked without DNA. In germline, CDR1 is SGHRS, CDR2 YFSETQ. The CDR3 sequence is 17 residues long. Complete variable domain (other parts from reference TRBV5-1 and TRBJ2-7): KAGVTQTPRYLIKTRGQQVTLSCSPISGHRSVSWYQQTPGQGLQFLFEYFSETQRNKGNFPGRFSGRQFSNSRSEMNVSTLELGDSALYLCASSLVTGRRGTYEQYFGPGTRLTVT.

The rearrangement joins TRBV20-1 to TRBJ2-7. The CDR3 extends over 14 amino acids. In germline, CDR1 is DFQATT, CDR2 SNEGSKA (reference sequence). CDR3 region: CSAWKLDSSYEQYF.

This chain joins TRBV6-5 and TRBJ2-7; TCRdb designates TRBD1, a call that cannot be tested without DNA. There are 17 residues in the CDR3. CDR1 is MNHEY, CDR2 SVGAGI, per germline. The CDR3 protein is CASKIRPRDSQSYEQYF.

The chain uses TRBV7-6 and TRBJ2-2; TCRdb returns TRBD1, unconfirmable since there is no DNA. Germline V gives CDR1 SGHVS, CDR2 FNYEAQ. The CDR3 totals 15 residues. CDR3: CASSSPVRGTGELFF.

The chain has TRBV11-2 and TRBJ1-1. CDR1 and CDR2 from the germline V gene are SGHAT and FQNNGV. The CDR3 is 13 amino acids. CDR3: CASASDWNTEAFF.

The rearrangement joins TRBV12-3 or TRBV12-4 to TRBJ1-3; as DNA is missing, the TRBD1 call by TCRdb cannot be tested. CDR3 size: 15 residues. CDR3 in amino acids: CASTSRTGVKADIYF.

The chain's CDR3 is CASSLAAGSKETQYF. J is TRBJ2-5 and V is TRBV4-1; checking the TCRdb D call of TRBD2 is not possible without DNA. Per germline, CDR1 MGHRA and CDR2 YSYEKL. The CDR3 extends over 15 amino acids.

The CDR3 is CASSVDTPRGGMNTEAFF. The V and J genes are TRBV9 and TRBJ1-1; TCRdb's D call of TRBD1 is untestable without DNA. Germline loops: CDR1 SGDLS, CDR2 YYNGEE. The CDR3 loop spans 18 amino acids.

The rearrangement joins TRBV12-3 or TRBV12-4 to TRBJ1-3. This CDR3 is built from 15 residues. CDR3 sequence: CASSELTISGNTIYF.

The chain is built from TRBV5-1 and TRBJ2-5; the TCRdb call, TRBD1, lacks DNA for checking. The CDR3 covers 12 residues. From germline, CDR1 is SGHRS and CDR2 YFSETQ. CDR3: CASSFQGETQYF.

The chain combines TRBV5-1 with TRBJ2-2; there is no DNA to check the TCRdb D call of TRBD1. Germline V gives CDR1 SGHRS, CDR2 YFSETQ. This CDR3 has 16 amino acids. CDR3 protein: CASSTHRGQGTGELFF.

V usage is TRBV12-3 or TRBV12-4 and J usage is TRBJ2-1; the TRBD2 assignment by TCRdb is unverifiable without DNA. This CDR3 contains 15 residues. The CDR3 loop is CASSPNLGLAYEQFF.

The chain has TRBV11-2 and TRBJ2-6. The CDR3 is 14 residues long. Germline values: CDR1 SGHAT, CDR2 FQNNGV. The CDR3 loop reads CASSFASGANVLTF. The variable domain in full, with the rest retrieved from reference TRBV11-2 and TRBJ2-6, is EAGVAQSPRYKIIEKRQSVAFWCNPISGHATLYWYQQILGQGPKLLIQFQNNGVVDDSQLPKDRFSAERLKGVDSTLKIQPAKLEDSAVYLCASSFASGANVLTFGAGSRLTVL.

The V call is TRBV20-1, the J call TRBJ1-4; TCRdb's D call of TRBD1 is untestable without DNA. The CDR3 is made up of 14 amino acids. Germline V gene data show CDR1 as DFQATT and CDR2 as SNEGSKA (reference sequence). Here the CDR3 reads CSAQDGGPDEKLFF.

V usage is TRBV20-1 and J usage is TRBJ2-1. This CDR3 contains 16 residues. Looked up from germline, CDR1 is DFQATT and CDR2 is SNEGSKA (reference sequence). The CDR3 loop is CSARDFGGGSYNEQFF.

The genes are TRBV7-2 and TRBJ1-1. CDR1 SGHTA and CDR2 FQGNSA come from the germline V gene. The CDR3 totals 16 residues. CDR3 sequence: CASSLAGRVGYTEAFF.

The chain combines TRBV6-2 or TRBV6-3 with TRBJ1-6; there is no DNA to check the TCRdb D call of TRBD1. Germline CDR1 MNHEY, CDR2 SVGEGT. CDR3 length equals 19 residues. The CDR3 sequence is CASSYSQDREGSYNSPLHF.

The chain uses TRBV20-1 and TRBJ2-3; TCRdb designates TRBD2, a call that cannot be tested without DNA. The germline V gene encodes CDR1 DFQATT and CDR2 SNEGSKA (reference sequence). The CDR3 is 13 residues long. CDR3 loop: CSARGGLLGPRYF.

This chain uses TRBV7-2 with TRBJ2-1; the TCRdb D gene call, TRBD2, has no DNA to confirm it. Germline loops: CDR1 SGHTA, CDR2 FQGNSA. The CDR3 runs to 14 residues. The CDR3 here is CASSLASAQDEQFF.

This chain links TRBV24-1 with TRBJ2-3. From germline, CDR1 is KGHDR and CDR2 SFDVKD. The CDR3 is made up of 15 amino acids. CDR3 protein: CATSDPMDGTDTQYF.

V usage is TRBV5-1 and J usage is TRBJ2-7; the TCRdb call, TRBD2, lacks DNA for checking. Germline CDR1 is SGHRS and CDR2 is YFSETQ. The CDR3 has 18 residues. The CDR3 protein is CASSLYSAGTSGTYEQYF.